Below, 20 T cell receptor beta chains from the same sample are listed, as sequenced in a study of blood T cells in healthy people across ages. The authors ran a second PCR of 7 to 11 cycles using a sample-barcoded 5' primer and a J-beta primer mix. TCRdb re-called the 5' RACE reads with MiXCR, one entry per CDR3 protein. The sample shows 800,000 or so distinct CDR3 sequences, 35% to 60% of them seen only once. Sequencing input: blood. These TCRs come from a man older than 75 in good health.

The V call is TRBV9, the J call TRBJ2-1; 10 bases map to TRBD2. The CDR3 runs to 20 residues. The V gene end was trimmed by 7 bases and the J gene end by 9 bases; junction bases not matched to a gene: 28. From germline, CDR1 is SGDLS and CDR2 YYNGEE. CDR3 sequence (DNA): TGTGCCAGCGGCGCCGGGGTGAGACAGGCAATCAGCGGGAGGGCCGGTGAGCAGTTCTTC. Protein product: CASGAGVRQAISGRAGEQFF. Based on the CDR3 plus reference TRBV9 and TRBJ2-1, the full variable domain is DSGVTQTPKHLITATGQRVTLRCSPRSGDLSVYWYQQSLDQGLQFLIQYYNGEERAKGNILERFSAQQFPDLHSELNLSSLELGDSALYFCASGAGVRQAISGRAGEQFFGPGTRLTVL.

As regards this clonotype: A much larger clone differs from this one at a single base, so this may be a read error. The genes are TRBV11-2 and TRBJ2-1; D uncertain. The CDR3 runs 12 residues. Germline lookup yields CDR1 SGHAT and CDR2 FQNNGV. The chain's CDR3 is CVSAALHNEQFF. CDR3 nucleotides: TGTGTCAGTGCCGCCTTACACAATGAGCAGTTCTTC.

The genes are TRBV6-5 and TRBJ2-3; 9 bases are a match to TRBD2. The CDR3 has 16 residues. CDR1 and CDR2 from the germline V gene are MNHEY and SVGAGI. With V trimmed by 2 bases and J by 2 bases, 5 bases remained unmatched. CDR3 loop: CASSYGASGTTDTQYF. The CDR3 nucleotides are TGTGCCAGCAGTTACGGGGCTAGCGGGACCACAGATACGCAGTATTTT.

The V call is TRBV5-1, the J call TRBJ1-5; 7 bases are a match to TRBD1. The CDR3 is 15 amino acids. Germline trimming cut 0 bases from V and 5 bases from J; bases unmatched to any gene: 5. CDR1 is SGHRS, CDR2 YFSETQ, per germline. CDR3 residues: CASSLGPRGDQPQHF. The CDR3 region has the DNA TGCGCCAGCAGCTTGGGTCCCAGGGGGGATCAGCCCCAGCATTTT.

The chain carries TRBV5-4 and TRBJ2-1; D gene unclear. V lost 8 bases and J lost 5, with 14 bases in between. Germline V CDR1 and CDR2: SGHNT, YYREEE (reference sequence). CDR3 size: 13 residues. DNA of the CDR3: TGTGCCAGAAGACAAGATCCGGACAATGAGCAGTTCTTC. Translation: CARRQDPDNEQFF. Complete variable domain (other parts from reference TRBV5-4 and TRBJ2-1): ETGVTQSPTHLIKTRGQQVTLRCSSQSGHNTVSWYQQALGQGPQFIFQYYREEENGRGNFPPRFSGLQFPNYSSELNVNALELDDSALYLCARRQDPDNEQFFGPGTRLTVL.

This clonotype was counted between two and nine times. The chain links TRBV30 to TRBJ2-1; D gene unclear. Trimming pared 7 bases from V and 10 bases from J, leaving 14 bases between. Per germline, CDR1 GTSNPN and CDR2 SVGIG (reference sequence). The CDR3 runs to 11 residues. The CDR3 DNA is TGTGCCTTAAAGGCATTTGGGGAGCAGTTCTTC. Translated, it gives CALKAFGEQFF.

This clonotype has only a few counts. V and J are TRBV12-3 or TRBV12-4 and TRBJ2-3; 11 bases align to TRBD2. With 5 bases clipped from V and 4 bases from J, the junction kept 8 bases outside the gene matches. This CDR3 has 16 amino acids. The CDR3, as DNA: TGTGCCAGCAGTCCACGCTCGACTAGCGGGGCAGATACGCAGTATTTT. Residues: CASSPRSTSGADTQYF.

As for this clonotype: One end of the junction does not line up with germline, which may come from a read error. V gene TRBV9 combines with J gene TRBJ2-4, with D possibly TRBD1 on 6 matching bases. This CDR3 has 15 residues. The germline V gene has CDR1 SGDLS and CDR2 YYNGEE. CDR3 region: CASNVETGTNSIQYF. The CDR3, as DNA: TGTGCCAGCAACGTAGAGACAGGAACTAACTCCATTCAGTACTTC.

This clonotype was picked up a small number of times. CDR3 in DNA: TGTGCCATCAGTCCCGGGGACGGCACAGATACGCAGTATTTT. Protein: CAISPGDGTDTQYF. The genes are TRBV10-3 and TRBJ2-3, with D perhaps being TRBD1 or TRBD2 (5 bases each). Trimming shortened V by 5 bases and J by 1 base, and 10 bases separated the two germline ends. The germline gives CDR1 ENHRY, CDR2 SYGVKD. This CDR3 contains 14 residues.

The V call is TRBV20-1, the J call TRBJ2-1; no definite D call. With 5 bases removed from V and 9 bases from J, the gap between germline ends came to 11 bases. The germline gives CDR1 DFQATT, CDR2 SNEGSKA (reference sequence). This CDR3 comprises 11 residues. The CDR3 loop reads CSAPIDVEQFF. The CDR3 DNA reads TGCAGTGCTCCGATCGATGTTGAGCAGTTCTTC.

This clonotype was seen a few times. This chain joins TRBV7-2 and TRBJ2-7; unclear D gene. Germline CDR1 and CDR2: SGHTA and FQGNSA. The CDR3 contains 14 residues. Deletions cut 3 bases from V and 3 bases from J, with 12 bases between. The CDR3 nucleotides are TGTGCCAGCAGCTTTGGCTCTTACCTCTACGAGCAGTACTTC. This sequence encodes CASSFGSYLYEQYF.

The chain has TRBV6-6 and TRBJ2-7; D remains ambiguous. Trimming pared 4 bases from V and 6 bases from J, leaving 7 bases between. The CDR3 length is 11 residues. CDR1 MNHNY and CDR2 SVGAGI come from the germline V gene (reference sequence). CDR3: CASSSVSEQYF. The CDR3 region has the DNA TGTGCCAGCAGTTCGGTGTCCGAGCAGTACTTC.

A few counts support this clonotype. V usage is TRBV20-1 and J usage is TRBJ2-1; 12 nucleotides line up with TRBD2. The junction had 8 bases not matched to a gene; V was cut back by 1 base and J by 10 bases. The CDR3 is made up of 15 amino acids. Germline V gene data show CDR1 as DFQATT and CDR2 as SNEGSKA (reference sequence). CDR3 amino acids: CSARALAGGPVEQFF. Here the CDR3 DNA reads TGCAGTGCTAGAGCCCTAGCGGGAGGGCCGGTGGAGCAGTTCTTC.

This rearrangement joins TRBV4-1 to TRBJ2-1; D not certain. V was cut by 1 base and J by 6 bases, with 10 bases left in between. Germline CDR1 and CDR2: MGHRA and YSYEKL. The length of the CDR3 is 14 residues. CDR3 loop: CASSQASYGNEQFF. The CDR3 nucleotides read TGCGCCAGCAGCCAAGCCTCCTACGGCAATGAGCAGTTCTTC.

This clonotype was recorded only once. This chain joins TRBV29-1 and TRBJ1-2; unclear D gene. From germline, CDR1 is SQVTM and CDR2 ANQGSEA. This CDR3 has 11 amino acids. V was pared by 5 bases and J by 3 bases, with 7 bases between. For the CDR3, the DNA is TGCAGCGTTTCAGGCTACTATGGCTACACCTTC. It encodes CSVSGYYGYTF. Based on the CDR3 plus reference TRBV29-1 and TRBJ1-2, the full variable domain is SAVISQKPSRDICQRGTSLTIQCQVDSQVTMMFWYRQQPGQSLTLIATANQGSEATYESGFVIDKFPISRPNLTFSTLTVSNMSPEDSSIYLCSVSGYYGYTFGSGTRLTVV.

The chain links TRBV30 to TRBJ1-1; D remains ambiguous. With 4 bases removed from V and 0 bases from J, the gap between germline ends came to 9 bases. In germline, CDR1 is GTSNPN, CDR2 SVGIG (reference sequence). This CDR3 contains 13 residues. CDR3 loop: CAWKYTMNTEAFF. Written as DNA, the CDR3 is TGTGCCTGGAAATACACTATGAACACTGAAGCTTTCTTT.

The chain recombines TRBV20-1 with TRBJ2-4, with a weak D call TRBD1 (6 bases). With the DNA end fitting TRBJ2-7 better, the J assignment may be wrong. The CDR3 is made up of 13 amino acids. The germline CDR1 and CDR2 sequences are DFQATT and SNEGSKA (reference sequence). CDR3 in DNA: TGCAGTGCTAGAGAGAGGACAGAATACGAGCAGTACTTC. This translates into CSARERTEYEQYF.

This clonotype was seen a few times. The V call is TRBV20-1, the J call TRBJ2-1; TRBD2 matches 8 bases. V trimming: 3 bases; J trimming: 6 bases; junction bases outside the gene matches: 10. CDR1 is DFQATT and CDR2 is SNEGSKA in the germline V gene (reference sequence). CDR3 length: 15 residues. The CDR3 protein is CSARELGLGGNEQFF. The DNA for the CDR3 is TGCAGTGCTAGGGAACTGGGACTAGGGGGCAATGAGCAGTTCTTC.

This clonotype has only a few counts. The V and J genes are TRBV12-3 or TRBV12-4 and TRBJ2-3; D is undetermined. Trimming removed 1 base from V and 5 bases from J, with 16 bases in between. This CDR3 has 16 amino acids. The CDR3 DNA reads TGTGCCAGCAGTTTAGAAGGTGAACCGTGGGGAGATACGCAGTATTTT. Protein product: CASSLEGEPWGDTQYF.

This clonotype was picked up many times. The chain joins TRBV7-2 to TRBJ2-1; D possibly uses TRBD1 or TRBD2 (5 bases each). Trimming cost V 5 bases and J 8 bases, with 19 bases left between them. CDR3 length: 15 residues. The germline V gene encodes CDR1 SGHTA and CDR2 FQGNSA. In DNA, the CDR3 is TGTGCCAGCAGCGTGGGGACCCATGTTTCGGATGAGCAGTTCTTC. Its translation is CASSVGTHVSDEQFF.